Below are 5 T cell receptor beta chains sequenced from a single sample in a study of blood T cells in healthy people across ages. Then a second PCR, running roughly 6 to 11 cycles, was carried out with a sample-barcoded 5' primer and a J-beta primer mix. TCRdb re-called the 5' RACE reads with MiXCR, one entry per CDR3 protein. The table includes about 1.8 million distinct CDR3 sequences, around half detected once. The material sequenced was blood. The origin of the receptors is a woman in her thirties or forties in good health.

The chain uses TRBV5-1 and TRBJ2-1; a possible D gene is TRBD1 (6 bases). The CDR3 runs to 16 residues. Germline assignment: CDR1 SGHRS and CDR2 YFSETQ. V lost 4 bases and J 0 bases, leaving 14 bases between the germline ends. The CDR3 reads CASSTGQTSSYNEQFF. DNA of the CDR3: TGCGCCAGCAGCACCGGACAGACGAGCTCCTACAATGAGCAGTTCTTC.

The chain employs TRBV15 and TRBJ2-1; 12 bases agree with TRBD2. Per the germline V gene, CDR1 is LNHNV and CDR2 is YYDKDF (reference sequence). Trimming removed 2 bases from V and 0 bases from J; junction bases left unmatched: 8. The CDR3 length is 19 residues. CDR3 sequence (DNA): TGTGCCACCAGCAGATTGACTAGCGGGGGACTTAGCTCCTACAATGAGCAGTTCTTC. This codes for CATSRLTSGGLSSYNEQFF. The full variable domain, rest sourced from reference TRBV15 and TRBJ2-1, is DAMVIQNPRYQVTQFGKPVTLSCSQTLNHNVMYWYQQKSSQAPKLLFHYYDKDFNNEADTPDNFQSRRPNTSFCFLDIRSPGLGDTAMYLCATSRLTSGGLSSYNEQFFGPGTRLTVL.

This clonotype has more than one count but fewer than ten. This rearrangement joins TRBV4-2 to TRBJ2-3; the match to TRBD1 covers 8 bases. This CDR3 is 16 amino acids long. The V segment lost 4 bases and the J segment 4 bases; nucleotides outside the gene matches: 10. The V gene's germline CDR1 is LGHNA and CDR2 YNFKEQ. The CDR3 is CASSLGTGPFPDTQYF. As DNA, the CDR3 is TGTGCCAGCAGCCTGGGGACAGGTCCTTTCCCAGATACGCAGTATTTT.

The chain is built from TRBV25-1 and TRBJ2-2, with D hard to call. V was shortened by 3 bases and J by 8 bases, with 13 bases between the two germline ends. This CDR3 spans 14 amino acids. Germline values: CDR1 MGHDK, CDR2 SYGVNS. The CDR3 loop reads CASSEALSLGELFF. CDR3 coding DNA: TGTGCCAGCAGTGAGGCCCTGAGTTTAGGGGAGCTGTTTTTT. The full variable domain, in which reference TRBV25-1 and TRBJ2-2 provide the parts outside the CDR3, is EADIYQTPRYLVIGTGKKITLECSQTMGHDKMYWYQQDPGMELHLIHYSYGVNSTEKGDLSSESTVSRIRTEHFPLTLESARPSHTSQYLCASSEALSLGELFFGEGSRLTVL.

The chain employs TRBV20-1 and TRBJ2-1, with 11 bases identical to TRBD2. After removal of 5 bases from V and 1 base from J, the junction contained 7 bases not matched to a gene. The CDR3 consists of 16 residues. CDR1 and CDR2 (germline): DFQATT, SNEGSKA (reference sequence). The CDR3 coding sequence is TGCAGTGCTTTACTAGCGGGGGTGCGTTCCTACAATGAGCAGTTCTTC. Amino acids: CSALLAGVRSYNEQFF.